The rows below give T cell receptor beta chains drawn from one sample of a study of Ad26.COV2.S vaccination and SARS-CoV-2 variants. Repertoires were generated with immunoSEQ multiplex PCR, while TCRdb's copy carries only in-frame clones and drops some. The sample records some 500,000 clones, roughly nine tenths being singletons. The source material was peripheral blood, sampled in a trial of Ad26.COV2.S vaccine versus placebo. These receptors all come from a person aged 18 to 65 who received the Ad26.COV2.S COVID-19 vaccine or a placebo. CDR3s include the opening cysteine and the closing phenylalanine or tryptophan. Each record gives: D gene, V gene, J gene, clone size, CDR3 DNA, CDR3 protein. The D gene is left open where the match is weak. Rows may omit the clone size; those that give it use once, few, many or a size class.

NA,TRBV18,TRBJ1-2,NA,TGTGCCAGCTCACCCTTAAGACAGGTTTTTGGCTACACCTTC,CASSPLRQVFGYTF
NA,TRBV7-9,TRBJ2-2,many,TGTGCCAGCAGCTTAGAGTCGTGGCTTAACACCGGGGAGCTGTTTTTT,CASSLESWLNTGELFF
NA,TRBV4-2,TRBJ1-2,NA,TGTGCCAGCAGCCAAGATCGCATGTCCTATGGCTACACCTTC,CASSQDRMSYGYTF
NA,TRBV5-1,TRBJ2-1,NA,TGCGCCAGCAGCCGAGAGTCCTACAATGAGCAGTTCTTC,CASSRESYNEQFF
NA,TRBV10-3,TRBJ2-3,NA,TGTGCCATCAGCGGAGGGGTCACGTCAACAGATACGCAGTATTTT,CAISGGVTSTDTQYF
NA,TRBV5-1,TRBJ1-5,few,TGCGCCAGCAGCTTGGTTGGGGCTTTGGGTCAGCCCCAGCATTTT,CASSLVGALGQPQHF
NA,TRBV5-1,TRBJ2-1,NA,TGCGCCAGCAGCTTGGTGGTAGCACTCTACAATGAGCAGTTCTTC,CASSLVVALYNEQFF
NA,TRBV5-1,TRBJ2-5,NA,TGCGCCAGCAGCTTGATAGTTCAGGGTAAAGAGACCCAGTACTTC,CASSLIVQGKETQYF
NA,TRBV19,TRBJ2-1,NA,TGTGCCAGTAGTACCTACGGGAATGAGCAGTTCTTC,CASSTYGNEQFF
NA,TRBV6-1,TRBJ1-2,NA,TGTGCCAGCAGTGAACAGGACAGCTATGGCTACACCTTC,CASSEQDSYGYTF
NA,TRBV4-3,TRBJ2-1,NA,TGCGCCAGCAGCCTGGAGGGCGCCCGCTGGGCCTCCTACAATGAGCAGTTCTTC,CASSLEGARWASYNEQFF
TRBD2,TRBV28,TRBJ2-3,NA,TGTGCCAGCTCCGCGCGGGGGGGGACAGATACGCAGTATTTT,CASSARGGTDTQYF
NA,TRBV18,TRBJ2-1,NA,TGTGCCAGCTCCTCCGGCCAATCGTTTAACAATGAGCAGTTCTTC,CASSSGQSFNNEQFF
TRBD1,TRBV5-4,TRBJ1-2,NA,TGTGCCAGCAGCGACCGGACAGGGGAGTTTTATGGCTACACCTTC,CASSDRTGEFYGYTF
TRBD1,TRBV7-9,TRBJ1-1,NA,TGTGCCAGCAGCTCCGAGGAGATCAGGGGGTTCATCATGAACACTGAAGCTTTCTTT,CASSSEEIRGFIMNTEAFF
TRBD1,TRBV28,TRBJ1-6,NA,TGTGCCAGCAGTCCGGGACAGGGCAGAGAATCACCCCTCCACTTT,CASSPGQGRESPLHF
NA,TRBV12-3/TRBV12-4,TRBJ1-2,NA,TGTGCCAGCAGTTTTTCTACCTATGGCTACACCTTC,CASSFSTYGYTF
NA,TRBV28,TRBJ2-1,NA,TGTGCCAGCACCCCCGCAGGGATCGGTTTTGATGAGCAGTTCTTC,CASTPAGIGFDEQFF
NA,TRBV7-3,TRBJ1-3,NA,TGTGCCAGCAGCTTACAGGGATCGGACACCATATATTTT,CASSLQGSDTIYF
NA,TRBV5-1,TRBJ2-5,once,TGCGCCAGCAGCTTGGAGGGTATGGGGGTCGAGACCCAGTACTTC,CASSLEGMGVETQYF
TRBD2,TRBV5-1,TRBJ2-3,NA,TGCGCCAGCAGCTTGGAGTCTAGCGGATACATAGATACGCAGTATTTT,CASSLESSGYIDTQYF
NA,TRBV7-3,TRBJ2-1,NA,TGTGCCAGCGGTCAAAAACGGAATGAGCAGTTCTTC,CASGQKRNEQFF
TRBD2,TRBV9,TRBJ2-2,NA,TGTGCCAGCAGCGTGAGCGGGGGGAACACCGGGGAGCTGTTTTTT,CASSVSGGNTGELFF
NA,TRBV4-2,TRBJ1-2,NA,TGTGCCAGCAGCCAAGATTTAGTCGCTGGCTACACCTTC,CASSQDLVAGYTF
TRBD1,TRBV7-6,TRBJ1-1,NA,TGTGCCAGCAGCGGACAGGGGTTGCAAGCTTTCTTT,CASSGQGLQAFF
NA,TRBV18,TRBJ1-2,NA,TGTGCCAGCTCCCGCACATTGGGAGACTATGGCTACACCTTC,CASSRTLGDYGYTF
NA,TRBV5-1,TRBJ1-5,NA,TGCGCCAGCAGCTCGGATCCCAATCAGCCCCAGCATTTT,CASSSDPNQPQHF
NA,TRBV7-9,TRBJ1-4,NA,TGTGCCAGCGCCTCATGGGGGTCGCCTAATGAAAAACTGTTTTTT,CASASWGSPNEKLFF
NA,TRBV11-1,TRBJ1-1,NA,TGTGCCAGCAGCCCCAAAGGACGGAGGAGCACTGAAGCTTTCTTT,CASSPKGRRSTEAFF
NA,TRBV21-1,TRBJ2-2,once,TGTGCCAGCAGCAAAGAGGGTGTGCGGGGGGCAGACACCGGGGAGCTGTTTTTT,CASSKEGVRGADTGELFF
TRBD2,TRBV4-3,TRBJ2-2,NA,TGCGCCAGCAGCCCGAGAACCGGGACAGGACTAGCGGGAGAAATTACCGGGGAGCTGTTTTTT,CASSPRTGTGLAGEITGELFF
NA,TRBV5-4,TRBJ2-5,NA,TGTGCCAGCAGCGTTCGGGTAGGAGAGACCCAGTACTTC,CASSVRVGETQYF
NA,TRBV5-4,TRBJ2-2,NA,TGTGCCAGCAGCTCGGGACGGGGGCTGGACACCGGGGAGCTGTTTTTT,CASSSGRGLDTGELFF
TRBD2,TRBV27,TRBJ2-1,NA,TGTGCCAGCAGGTTAGCGGGAGGCCCCTACAATGAGCAGTTCTTC,CASRLAGGPYNEQFF
NA,TRBV11-2,TRBJ2-1,NA,TGTGCCAGCAGCTTACTGGGCGGCCCCTACAATGAGCAGTTCTTC,CASSLLGGPYNEQFF
NA,TRBV30,TRBJ1-4,NA,TGTGCCTGGAGTTGGCAGGGAGGCGAAAAACTGTTTTTT,CAWSWQGGEKLFF
TRBD1,TRBV5-6,TRBJ1-5,NA,TGTGCCAGCAGCTTTCGGGACAGCGGTGATCAGCCCCAGCATTTT,CASSFRDSGDQPQHF
NA,TRBV5-1,TRBJ2-2,NA,TGCGCCAGCAGTCCTCTAGCGAACACCGGGGAGCTGTTTTTT,CASSPLANTGELFF
NA,TRBV5-1,TRBJ2-1,NA,TGCGCCAGCAGCTTGGAAGGACAGAGCTACAATGAGCAGTTCTTC,CASSLEGQSYNEQFF
NA,TRBV27,TRBJ1-1,NA,TGTGCCAGCAGTTTAGCTGGGACACCAAACACTGAAGCTTTCTTT,CASSLAGTPNTEAFF
NA,TRBV6-5,TRBJ1-1,NA,TGTGCCAGCAGCCACCGGGGGTCAGAAGCTTTCTTT,CASSHRGSEAFF
TRBD1,TRBV28,TRBJ1-5,NA,TGTGCCAGCAGCATGTTGGACAGGGACAATCAGCCCCAGCATTTT,CASSMLDRDNQPQHF
TRBD2,TRBV7-9,TRBJ2-1,NA,TGTGCCAGCAGCTTAGAAGCTAGCGGGGTACTATCGGAGTTCTTC,CASSLEASGVLSEFF
NA,TRBV27,TRBJ2-6,few,TGTGCCAGCAGTTTATCGGGCAGCGGCTCTGGGGCCAACGTCCTGACTTTC,CASSLSGSGSGANVLTF